A single sample is the source of the 25 T cell receptor beta chains below, sequenced in a study of neurological immune-mediated disorders. A single record per CDR3 protein comes from TCRdb applying MiXCR to the 5' RACE reads. The repertoire includes tens of thousands of distinct CDR3 sequences, under 14% of them detected once, and 3% to 4.5% sits in the top ten. Sequenced input: CD4+ T cells from blood. All receptors come from a woman between 25 and 40 years old with HTLV-1-associated myelopathy (HAM/TSP).

This clonotype has ten or more counts. V and J are TRBV10-3 and TRBJ1-5, with D uncertain. Germline V CDR1 and CDR2: ENHRY, SYGVKD. The V and J ends lost 0 bases and 10 bases respectively, with 10 bases between them. The CDR3 has 13 residues. The CDR3 nucleotides read TGTGCCATCAGTGAGTCCTATCTACAACCCCAGCATTTT. Its protein is CAISESYLQPQHF.

This clonotype came up many times. V and J are TRBV7-3 and TRBJ2-1, with 8 bases that match TRBD1. This CDR3 comprises 17 residues. Germline CDR1 is SGHTA and CDR2 is FQGTGA. V was clipped by 2 bases and J by 9 bases; unmatched bases: 15. Written as DNA, the CDR3 is TGTGCCAGCAGCTTACATGGGACAGGATATAGCACGGGTGAGCAGTTCTTC. It encodes CASSLHGTGYSTGEQFF.

The chain combines TRBV3-1 with TRBJ2-3; 9 bases map to TRBD2. There are 16 residues in the CDR3. The germline CDR1 and CDR2 sequences are LGHDT and YNNKEL (reference sequence). V shed 5 bases and J 0 bases; nucleotides not matched to a gene: 6. Written as DNA, the CDR3 is TGTGCCAGCAGCTACCCAGCGGGGGGCAGCACAGATACGCAGTATTTT. Its protein product is CASSYPAGGSTDTQYF.

In its sample, this clonotype was seen many times. This chain joins TRBV20-1 and TRBJ2-2; 7 nucleotides line up with TRBD1. There are 14 residues in the CDR3. The J segment lost 6 bases and the V segment lost 4 bases, leaving 8 bases of the junction unmatched. The germline V gene has CDR1 DFQATT and CDR2 SNEGSKA (reference sequence). This CDR3 is CSAKRQGGAGELFF. CDR3 in DNA: TGCAGTGCTAAACGACAGGGTGGCGCCGGGGAGCTGTTTTTT.

In this sample, this clonotype turned up many times. This rearrangement joins TRBV28 to TRBJ2-7; 9 nucleotides align to TRBD2. In germline, CDR1 is MDHEN, CDR2 SYDVKM. The CDR3 is 14 residues long. The ends lost 7 bases at V and 7 bases at J; junction bases unmatched: 11. CDR3 DNA sequence: TGTGCCAGCATAAGCGGGGGGACACCTACGGAGCAGTACTTC. It specifies CASISGGTPTEQYF.

This clonotype was counted ten times or more. The V call is TRBV2, the J call TRBJ2-4, with TRBD2 as a possible D gene (5 bases). Germline V gives CDR1 SNHLY, CDR2 FYNNEI. Between the trimmed V and J ends, which lost 4 bases and 3 bases, there was a span of 22 bases. The CDR3 sequence is 18 residues long. CDR3 residues: CASSVGNRGRKGKNIQYF. CDR3 nucleotide sequence: TGTGCCAGCAGTGTCGGAAATCGGGGAAGGAAGGGCAAAAACATTCAGTACTTC.

This clonotype came up many times. This chain uses TRBV11-2 with TRBJ2-2; D not certain. The V end lost 3 bases, the J end lost 4 bases, and 9 bases lay between the germline ends. This CDR3 has 14 amino acids. Germline lookup yields CDR1 SGHAT and CDR2 FQNNGV. The CDR3 DNA reads as TGTGCCAGCAGCTTGAGTTTCGGCACCGGGGAGCTGTTTTTT. The encoded protein is CASSLSFGTGELFF.

This clonotype was observed many times. This chain links TRBV7-2 with TRBJ1-5; possible D gene TRBD1, 5 bases. Germline lookup yields CDR1 SGHTA and CDR2 FQGNSA. Trimming shortened V by 5 bases and J by 4 bases, and 9 bases separated the two germline ends. The CDR3 has 13 amino acids. The CDR3, as DNA: TGTGCCAGCAGCCCGACAGAGAATCAGCCCCAGCATTTT. Protein sequence: CASSPTENQPQHF.

This clonotype was found many times. DNA for the CDR3: TGTGCCAGTAGTGCTCCCTCGAGAACCGGGGAGCTGTTTTTT. Amino acids: CASSAPSRTGELFF. The J gene is TRBJ2-2, the V gene TRBV19; no definite D call. The CDR3 consists of 14 residues. The germline V gene has CDR1 LNHDA and CDR2 SQIVND (reference sequence). Trimming pared 5 bases from V and 5 bases from J, leaving 12 bases between.

This clonotype has at least ten counts. The CDR3 region has the DNA TGTGCCACCAGCAGACCCCGGGGACAGGGGCCTAACTATGGCTACACCTTC. Its protein is CATSRPRGQGPNYGYTF. The rearrangement joins TRBV15 to TRBJ1-2; 10 bases match TRBD1. The V gene's germline CDR1 is LNHNV and CDR2 YYDKDF (reference sequence). The V gene end was trimmed by 2 bases and the J gene end by 0 bases; junction bases not matched to a gene: 6. CDR3 length: 17 residues.

This clonotype was counted many times. J is TRBJ2-7 and V is TRBV10-3; D ambiguous. This CDR3 has 14 amino acids. CDR1 is ENHRY, CDR2 SYGVKD, per germline. Between the trimmed V and J ends, which lost 0 bases and 2 bases, there was a span of 8 bases. The CDR3 reads CAISESAEPYEQYF. CDR3 in DNA: TGTGCCATCAGTGAGTCGGCCGAACCCTACGAGCAGTACTTC.

This clonotype was observed at least ten times. This chain uses TRBV6-5 with TRBJ2-1; D is possibly TRBD1 or TRBD2 (7 bases each). The CDR3 extends over 14 amino acids. V lost 10 bases and J lost 8, with 21 bases in between. Germline V gives CDR1 MNHEY, CDR2 SVGAGI. The CDR3 DNA follows: TGTGCCACCCTCAGGGGGGGGGGGCCTTATGAGCAGTTCTTC. Its translation: CATLRGGGPYEQFF.

This clonotype came up many times. This rearrangement joins TRBV20-1 to TRBJ2-6, with 7 bases lining up with TRBD1. Trimming cost V 6 bases and J 3 bases; bases outside gene matches: 8. Germline loops: CDR1 DFQATT, CDR2 SNEGSKA (reference sequence). This CDR3 has 15 residues. The chain's CDR3 is CSARKTGDGANVLTF. CDR3 DNA: TGCAGTGCCAGAAAAACAGGGGATGGGGCCAACGTCCTGACTTTC.

The sample holds many counts of this clonotype. The rearrangement links TRBV20-1 to TRBJ1-5, with 7 bases identical to TRBD1. Germline CDR1 is DFQATT and CDR2 is SNEGSKA (reference sequence). CDR3 length: 14 residues. The V gene end was trimmed by 3 bases and the J gene end by 4 bases; junction bases not matched to a gene: 6. This CDR3 reads CSASDRARNQPQHF. DNA of the CDR3: TGCAGTGCTAGTGACAGGGCGAGGAATCAGCCCCAGCATTTT.

This clonotype came up many times. A junction boundary mismatches the germline segment, possibly from a read error. The chain is built from TRBV20-1 and TRBJ2-3, with 9 bases that match TRBD2. This CDR3 has 13 amino acids. CDR1 DFQATT and CDR2 SNEGSKA come from the germline V gene (reference sequence). The CDR3 DNA reads TGCAGTGCTAGGGGGACTAGCATAGATACGCAGTATTTT. Residues: CSARGTSIDTQYF.

This clonotype was counted ten times or more. This sequence joins TRBV10-3 and TRBJ2-7; TRBD1 matches at 7 bases. The CDR3 runs to 14 residues. The germline V gene encodes CDR1 ENHRY and CDR2 SYGVKD. Losses at the gene ends were 10 bases for V and 2 bases for J; bases not matched to a gene: 11. DNA for the CDR3: TGTGCCACCGCCCGGGACAGCATGACCTACGAGCAGTACTTC. Translating gives CATARDSMTYEQYF.

This clonotype was found many times. V gene TRBV7-9 combines with J gene TRBJ1-2; D uncertain. V gave up 1 base and J gave up 4 bases, with 13 bases separating them. The length of the CDR3 is 15 residues. The V gene's germline CDR1 is SEHNR and CDR2 FQNEAQ (reference sequence). CDR3 in amino acids: CASSLEGISSYGYTF. CDR3 DNA sequence: TGTGCCAGCAGCTTAGAAGGGATATCAAGCTATGGCTACACCTTC.

In this sample, this clonotype turned up many times. The chain combines TRBV3-1 with TRBJ2-2, with 10 bases fitting TRBD1. V gave up 4 bases and J gave up 4 bases; unmatched junction bases: 3. Germline-derived CDR1 and CDR2 are LGHDT and YNNKEL (reference sequence). This CDR3 is 15 amino acids long. CDR3 sequence (DNA): TGTGCCAGCAGCCCGACAGGGGGCTTCACCGGGGAGCTGTTTTTT. Translation gives CASSPTGGFTGELFF.

This clonotype was seen repeatedly, ten times or more. The chain is built from TRBV5-1 and TRBJ2-4; weak D call: TRBD1 (5 bases). CDR1 and CDR2 (germline): SGHRS, YFSETQ. The CDR3 loop spans 15 amino acids. Trimming took off 0 bases at V and 5 bases at J, with 12 bases between the two ends. Here the CDR3 DNA reads TGCGCCAGCAGCTTGGTGTACCAGGGCGAAAACATTCAGTACTTC. Translated: CASSLVYQGENIQYF.

This clonotype was detected once. This may be a read error: a much more frequent sequence differs by one nucleotide. The V call is TRBV19, the J call TRBJ1-5; TRBD1 matches 7 bases. Germline CDR1 LNHDA, CDR2 SQIVND (reference sequence). The CDR3 consists of 15 residues. The CDR3 sequence is CASSTRSTGYQPKHF. The CDR3 nucleotides read TGTGCCAGTAGTACGCGTTCGACAGGGTATCAGCCCAAGCATTTT.

This clonotype was detected ten times or more. This chain joins TRBV3-1 and TRBJ2-7; D assignment may be TRBD1 or TRBD2 (5 bases each). Germline CDR1 reads LGHDT; CDR2 reads YNNKEL (reference sequence). The V gene lost 4 bases and the J gene lost 4 bases, with 14 bases spanning the gap. CDR3 length: 14 residues. CDR3 sequence (DNA): TGTGCCAGCAGCCCCGGGACCAACGATTACGAGCAGTACTTC. Translated, it gives CASSPGTNDYEQYF.

This clonotype was counted at least ten times. This sequence joins TRBV29-1 and TRBJ1-5; D is uncertain. V gave up 4 bases and J gave up 3 bases, with 10 bases separating them. This CDR3 region has 13 residues. Germline-derived CDR1 and CDR2 are SQVTM and ANQGSEA. CDR3 protein: CSVVDGNNQPQHF. The CDR3 DNA follows: TGCAGCGTTGTAGACGGAAACAATCAGCCCCAGCATTTT. Full variable domain (remainder filled in from reference TRBV29-1 and TRBJ1-5): SAVISQKPSRDICQRGTSLTIQCQVDSQVTMMFWYRQQPGQSLTLIATANQGSEATYESGFVIDKFPISRPNLTFSTLTVSNMSPEDSSIYLCSVVDGNNQPQHFGDGTRLSIL.

This clonotype was found many times. The rearrangement joins TRBV15 to TRBJ2-7, with D unclear. Germline V lookup: CDR1 LNHNV, CDR2 YYDKDF (reference sequence). The CDR3 is 11 amino acids. V gave up 4 bases and J gave up 11 bases, with 12 bases separating them. The CDR3 region is CATSTAARKYF. The CDR3 DNA follows: TGTGCCACCAGCACTGCGGCTCGGAAGTACTTC.

This clonotype was observed at least ten times. The CDR3 protein is CASSRAYEQYF. In DNA form, the CDR3 reads TGTGCCAGCAGTAGGGCCTACGAGCAGTACTTC. The chain carries TRBV12-3 or TRBV12-4 and TRBJ2-7; no firm D call. The CDR3 contains 11 residues. Deletions cut 5 bases from V and 2 bases from J, with 4 bases between.

This clonotype was recorded at least ten times. This chain connects TRBV16 to TRBJ1-2; D unclear. Germline V gene data show CDR1 as KGHSY and CDR2 as FQNENV. The length of the CDR3 is 16 residues. The ends were cut back, 6 bases at V and 3 bases at J, with 20 bases in the middle. CDR3 region: CASSQFIGNSHYGYTF. CDR3 coding DNA: TGTGCCAGCAGTCAGTTTATCGGGAACAGTCACTATGGCTACACCTTC.